This record covers a single TCR beta chain. Treatment in this sample: some 20 received Ad26.COV2.S at low or high dose, single or two shots; about 5 received placebo; per-sample allocation not given. Samples came from day 63 after the first vaccine or placebo injection. The sample came from a Boston adult aged 18-55 years. The table came from immunoSEQ multiplex PCR; TCRdb's copy has only in-frame clones and leaves some out. The sample has some 300,000 clones, 86% seen once. The CDR3 totals 13 residues. V was clipped by 6 bases and J by 5 bases; unmatched bases: 8. Germline CDR1 is SQVTM and CDR2 is ANQGSEA. The sample is drawn from a study of Ad26.COV2.S vaccination and SARS-CoV-2 variants. Whole-study context: Enrollment placed the donor in the COV1001 Ad26.COV2.S trial arm. Ad26.COV2.S was injected intramuscularly once or twice, 56 days apart.

Here the sequenced sample was peripheral blood, taken in a trial of Ad26.COV2.S vaccine versus placebo. The chain joins TRBV29-1 to TRBJ1-1; 8 bases fit TRBD1. This sequence originates from a person between 18 and 59 years old who received the Ad26.COV2.S COVID-19 vaccine or a placebo. CDR3 nucleotides: TGCAGCGTAGGTACAGGGGGTACGACTGAAGCTTTCTTT. Its translation: CSVGTGGTTEAFF.